This T cell receptor beta chain comes out of a study of CD8 T cells in Susac syndrome. V lost 11 bases and J lost 4; bases outside the gene matches: 9. This CDR3 is 13 amino acids long. The germline V gene has CDR1 LNHDA and CDR2 SQIVND (reference sequence). Blood CD8+ and CD4+ T cells underwent high-throughput TCR beta sequencing. Healthy donors formed controls matched for age and sex. The authors reverse transcribed roughly 0.5 to 1 ug RNA with random hexamers. Amplification of TCR beta CDR3 by immunoSEQ multiplex PCR spanned 54 Vbeta and 13 Jbeta. TCRdb processed the immunoSEQ multiplex PCR reads anew with MiXCR; each CDR3 protein has one entry. The sample yields more than 75,000 distinct CDR3 sequences, approximately 92% seen once.

This TCR came from a human donor in good health. The rearrangement joins TRBV19 to TRBJ2-5, with 8 bases matching TRBD1. The sample consisted of CD8+ T cells from PBMCs. CDR3 residues: CACSDRGGETQYF. The DNA of the CDR3 is TGTGCCTGCTCTGACAGGGGAGGAGAGACCCAGTACTTC. Using reference TRBV19 and TRBJ2-5 for the parts outside the CDR3, the full variable domain is DGGITQSPKYLFRKEGQNVTLSCEQNLNHDAMYWYRQDPGQGLRLIYYSQIVNDFQKGDIAEGYSVSREKKESFPLTVTSAQKNPTAFYLCACSDRGGETQYFGPGTRLLVL.